This TCR beta chain was recorded in a study of T-cell reconstitution after alpha-beta-depleted transplantation in children. Findings and limits, study-wide: T cells produced anew were the main source of T-cell counts and diversity one year after transplant. After transplant, at about two months, alpha-beta T cells were reportedly derived from several hundred expanded graft clones.

Unique molecular identifiers featured in how the TCRbeta library was prepared. TCRdb reanalysed the PCR reads using MiXCR and keeps one entry per CDR3 protein. This table holds about 980,000 distinct CDR3 sequences, 25% to 30% found once. Concerning this clonotype itself: No antigen is known for it.

The CDR3 spans 15 residues. Between the trimmed V and J ends, which lost 6 bases and 6 bases, there was a span of 19 bases. The germline CDR1 and CDR2 sequences are ENHRY and SYGVKD. The material was PBMCs, mostly from graft donor cells, obtained 360 days after TCRalphabeta/CD19-depleted stem cell transplant. This clonotype originated in a boy in the first two years of life who had a stem cell transplant for SCID, so the T cells may come from the graft donor. The V and J genes are TRBV10-3 and TRBJ2-3; TRBD1 might be the D (6 bases). The CDR3 nucleotides are TGTGCCATCAGCGGAAACAGGGTCGAAGGTGATACGCAGTATTTT. This gives the protein CAISGNRVEGDTQYF.